The 22 T cell receptor beta chains below were found in one sample sequenced in a study of OX40 agonist ivuxolimab in advanced cancers. TCRdb's copy holds only in-frame clones and misses some; the assay was immunoSEQ multiplex PCR. The sample records about 31,000 clones, approximately 91% being singletons. Sequences were derived from CD4+ or CD8+ T cells sorted from blood, sampled in a trial of the OX40 agonist ivuxolimab. The receptors derive from an adult with an advanced solid tumor such as melanoma, head and neck, liver or kidney cancer.

This rearrangement joins TRBV19 to TRBJ1-1, with 12 bases lining up with TRBD1. This CDR3 is built from 16 residues. V was pared by 7 bases and J by 7 bases, with 13 bases of the junction left unmatched. CDR1 and CDR2 from the germline V gene are LNHDA and SQIVND (reference sequence). The CDR3: CASNTFTGTGGIEAFF. The CDR3 DNA is TGTGCCAGTAACACCTTTACCGGGACAGGGGGCATTGAAGCTTTCTTT.

J is TRBJ2-6 and V is TRBV19; D unclear. The CDR3 is 15 amino acids. Germline CDR1 LNHDA, CDR2 SQIVND (reference sequence). V was trimmed by 3 bases and J by 3 bases, leaving 9 bases between them. The CDR3: CASSIFLSGANVLTF. DNA for the CDR3: TGTGCCAGTAGTATTTTCCTAAGTGGGGCCAACGTCCTGACTTTC.

The chain has TRBV11-2 and TRBJ2-7; 9 bases match TRBD1. Germline CDR1 and CDR2: SGHAT and FQNNGV. The length of the CDR3 is 17 residues. Germline trimming cut 2 bases from V and 3 bases from J; bases unmatched to any gene: 11. The CDR3 region is CASSLQTGTGFDYEQYF. CDR3 in DNA: TGTGCCAGCAGCTTACAGACCGGGACAGGGTTTGACTACGAGCAGTACTTC. Full variable domain (outside the CDR3, taken from reference TRBV11-2 and TRBJ2-7): EAGVAQSPRYKIIEKRQSVAFWCNPISGHATLYWYQQILGQGPKLLIQFQNNGVVDDSQLPKDRFSAERLKGVDSTLKIQPAKLEDSAVYLCASSLQTGTGFDYEQYFGPGTRLTVT.

The chain uses TRBV29-1 and TRBJ2-7, with 7 bases fitting TRBD1. CDR1 is SQVTM and CDR2 is ANQGSEA in the germline V gene. The CDR3 runs to 14 residues. J lost 2 bases, V lost 4 bases, and 8 bases had no gene match. CDR3 DNA sequence: TGCAGCGTTGTAATGGAGACAGGGCCCTACGAGCAGTACTTC. Translating it yields CSVVMETGPYEQYF.

The chain is built from TRBV6-6 and TRBJ2-5, with 12 positions matching TRBD2. V shed 5 bases and J 5 bases; nucleotides not matched to a gene: 6. The germline V gene has CDR1 MNHNY and CDR2 SVGAGI (reference sequence). The CDR3 length is 15 residues. In DNA, the CDR3 is TGTGCCAGCAGTAGACTAGCGGGAGACGAGGAGACCCAGTACTTC. Encoded protein: CASSRLAGDEETQYF.

The V and J genes are TRBV21-1 and TRBJ2-7; TRBD1 is the table's D call, not checked against the DNA. TRBV21-1 is described as a pseudogene. This CDR3 is 14 amino acids long. CDR3 protein: CASSKAGRSYEQYF. The DNA of the CDR3 is TGTGCCAGCAGCAAAGCGGGGCGCTCCTACGAGCAGTACTTC.

This clone was seen once. CDR3: CASSDSGTSGGVNTQYF. The DNA for the CDR3 is TGTGCCAGCAGTGACTCCGGGACTAGCGGGGGGGTAAATACGCAGTATTTT. The chain recombines TRBV6-4 with TRBJ2-3; 16 positions agree with TRBD2. This CDR3 region has 17 residues. V shed 0 bases, J shed 7 bases, and the junction held 4 bases outside the gene matches. Germline V gene lookup returns CDR1 MRHNA and CDR2 SNTAGT.

The V gene is TRBV9, the J gene TRBJ2-7, with D possibly being TRBD1 or TRBD2 (6 bases each). V dropped 0 bases and J dropped 4 bases, with 11 bases sitting between them. The germline V gene has CDR1 SGDLS and CDR2 YYNGEE. This CDR3 region has 14 residues. Here the CDR3 reads CASSVGGAPYEQYF. CDR3 in DNA: TGTGCCAGCAGCGTAGGGGGGGCCCCGTACGAGCAGTACTTC.

The table lists this clone with a count of one. This rearrangement joins TRBV19 to TRBJ2-7; 8 positions agree with TRBD1. V was clipped by 6 bases and J by 0 bases; unmatched bases: 4. The CDR3 is 14 amino acids. The V gene's germline CDR1 is LNHDA and CDR2 SQIVND (reference sequence). DNA for the CDR3: TGTGCCAGTAGCCCAACAGGGGGCTCCTACGAGCAGTACTTC. As protein: CASSPTGGSYEQYF.

The chain has TRBV19 and TRBJ2-6, with D uncertain. Looked up from germline, CDR1 is LNHDA and CDR2 is SQIVND (reference sequence). Trimming removed 7 bases from V and 0 bases from J, with 7 bases in between. This CDR3 comprises 14 residues. The CDR3 bases are TGTGCCAGTATCTCCGACTCTGGGGCCAACGTCCTGACTTTC. Encoded protein: CASISDSGANVLTF.

The V call is TRBV29-1, the J call TRBJ1-2; D gene uncertain. The germline gives CDR1 SQVTM, CDR2 ANQGSEA. This CDR3 spans 13 amino acids. The V end lost 2 bases, the J end lost 8 bases, and 15 bases lay between the germline ends. CDR3 region: CSVELADLRGYTF. CDR3 nucleotides: TGCAGCGTTGAATTGGCTGACCTCCGGGGCTACACCTTC.

J is TRBJ2-1 and V is TRBV29-1, with 11 bases that match TRBD1. From germline, CDR1 is SQVTM and CDR2 ANQGSEA. There are 12 residues in the CDR3. CDR3 protein: CAGQGARYEQFF. The CDR3 DNA is TGCGCAGGACAGGGGGCGCGTTATGAGCAGTTCTTC.

This chain uses TRBV7-9 with TRBJ2-1; tentatively, D is TRBD1 or TRBD2 (6 bases each). Trimming cost V 6 bases and J 9 bases, with 15 bases left between them. The germline gives CDR1 SEHNR, CDR2 FQNEAQ (reference sequence). This CDR3 is built from 13 residues. CDR3 nucleotide sequence: TGTGCCAGCAGAACAGGGCGGGGAGGTGAGCAGTTCTTC. Its translation: CASRTGRGGEQFF. Full variable domain (rest looked up from reference TRBV7-9 and TRBJ2-1): DTGVSQNPRHKITKRGQNVTFRCDPISEHNRLYWYRQTLGQGPEFLTYFQNEAQLEKSRLLSDRFSAERPKGSFSTLEIQRTEQGDSAMYLCASRTGRGGEQFFGPGTRLTVL.

V gene TRBV5-1 combines with J gene TRBJ2-1; 7 bases agree with TRBD2. V dropped 5 bases and J dropped 4; count of bases not matched to a gene: 0. CDR3 length: 12 residues. From germline, CDR1 is SGHRS and CDR2 YFSETQ. The CDR3 DNA reads TGCGCCAGCAGGCGGGGGTACAATGAGCAGTTCTTC. This sequence encodes CASRRGYNEQFF.

The chain joins TRBV4-3 to TRBJ2-7, with 9 nucleotides matching TRBD1. Germline trimming cut 6 bases from V and 5 bases from J; bases unmatched to any gene: 8. This CDR3 region has 14 residues. In germline, CDR1 is LGHNA, CDR2 YSLEER. CDR3 nucleotide sequence: TGCGCCAGCAGTCGGGGACAGGGCTGGAACGAGCAGTACTTC. It is translated as CASSRGQGWNEQYF.

V is TRBV27 and J is TRBJ1-2; D is ambiguous. With 3 bases removed from V and 1 base from J, the gap between germline ends came to 12 bases. Germline lookup yields CDR1 MNHEY and CDR2 SMNVEV (reference sequence). CDR3 length: 15 amino acids. The CDR3 DNA reads as TGTGCCAGCAGTTTCACCGGGTCGTTTAACTATGGCTACACCTTC. Translation: CASSFTGSFNYGYTF.

The chain is built from TRBV7-9 and TRBJ2-7; D is unclear. CDR1 SEHNR and CDR2 FQNEAQ come from the germline V gene (reference sequence). Deletions cut 2 bases from V and 2 bases from J, with 10 bases between. The CDR3 contains 14 residues. In DNA form, the CDR3 reads TGTGCCAGCAGCTTATATGGCAGGCCCTACGAGCAGTACTTC. This sequence encodes CASSLYGRPYEQYF.

The gene calls are TRBV6-1 and TRBJ1-5; D is perhaps TRBD1 (6 bases). The CDR3 consists of 13 residues. The V and J ends lost 6 bases and 4 bases respectively, with 10 bases between them. The germline V gene has CDR1 MNHNS and CDR2 SASEGT. CDR3: CASSLGQNQPQHF. The CDR3 DNA follows: TGTGCCAGCAGCCTCGGACAGAATCAGCCCCAGCATTTT.

The V call is TRBV5-1, the J call TRBJ1-1, with D perhaps matching TRBD1 (5 bases). Germline V gene lookup returns CDR1 SGHRS and CDR2 YFSETQ. The CDR3 sequence is 15 residues long. V was cut by 4 bases and J by 4 bases, with 17 bases left in between. The CDR3 is CASSLPIGGSTEAFF. The CDR3 DNA reads TGCGCCAGCAGCCTCCCGATCGGGGGGAGCACTGAAGCTTTCTTT.

This clone was seen only a few times. The rearrangement uses TRBV30 and TRBJ1-1; D not resolved. The CDR3 is 15 residues long. The germline V gene has CDR1 GTSNPN and CDR2 SVGIG (reference sequence). Trimming took 3 bases from V and 3 from J, leaving 17 bases between them. The CDR3 nucleotides are TGTGCCTGGAGGGAAAGTGGCCTGGGAGACACTGAAGCTTTCTTT. Protein product: CAWRESGLGDTEAFF.

The chain has TRBV5-1 and TRBJ2-7; D gene ambiguous. Trimming stripped 4 bases from V and 0 bases from J, with 8 bases between. CDR1 is SGHRS, CDR2 YFSETQ, per germline. This CDR3 spans 13 amino acids. The CDR3 protein is CASSTSSSYEQYF. The CDR3 nucleotides are TGCGCCAGCAGCACATCGTCCTCCTACGAGCAGTACTTC.

This sequence joins TRBV4-3 and TRBJ2-1; D gene ambiguous. The CDR3 is 13 amino acids. Trimming left V 0 bases short and J 8 bases short, with 8 bases between. Germline CDR1 and CDR2: LGHNA and YSLEER. CDR3 sequence reads: CASSQEGEDEQFF. In DNA, the CDR3 is TGCGCCAGCAGCCAAGAAGGAGAAGATGAGCAGTTCTTC.